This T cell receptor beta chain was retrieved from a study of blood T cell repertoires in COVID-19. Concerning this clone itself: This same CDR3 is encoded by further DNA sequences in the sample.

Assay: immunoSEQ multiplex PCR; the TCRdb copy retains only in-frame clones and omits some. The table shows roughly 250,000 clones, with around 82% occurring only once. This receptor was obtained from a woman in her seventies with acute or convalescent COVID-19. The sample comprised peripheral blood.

Here the CDR3 DNA reads TGTGCCAGCTCACCGCGGGGGAACACTGAAGCTTTCTTT. Translating it yields CASSPRGNTEAFF. The V and J genes are TRBV18 and TRBJ1-1; D not resolved. The length of the CDR3 is 13 residues. V lost 3 bases to trimming and J lost 1 base, with 6 bases between them. The germline gives CDR1 KGHSH, CDR2 LQKENI. The complete variable domain, with remaining parts taken from reference TRBV18 and TRBJ1-1, reads NAGVMQNPRHLVRRRGQEARLRCSPMKGHSHVYWYRQLPEEGLKFMVYLQKENIIDESGMPKERFSAEFPKEGPSILRIQQVVRGDSAAYFCASSPRGNTEAFFGQGTRLTVV.